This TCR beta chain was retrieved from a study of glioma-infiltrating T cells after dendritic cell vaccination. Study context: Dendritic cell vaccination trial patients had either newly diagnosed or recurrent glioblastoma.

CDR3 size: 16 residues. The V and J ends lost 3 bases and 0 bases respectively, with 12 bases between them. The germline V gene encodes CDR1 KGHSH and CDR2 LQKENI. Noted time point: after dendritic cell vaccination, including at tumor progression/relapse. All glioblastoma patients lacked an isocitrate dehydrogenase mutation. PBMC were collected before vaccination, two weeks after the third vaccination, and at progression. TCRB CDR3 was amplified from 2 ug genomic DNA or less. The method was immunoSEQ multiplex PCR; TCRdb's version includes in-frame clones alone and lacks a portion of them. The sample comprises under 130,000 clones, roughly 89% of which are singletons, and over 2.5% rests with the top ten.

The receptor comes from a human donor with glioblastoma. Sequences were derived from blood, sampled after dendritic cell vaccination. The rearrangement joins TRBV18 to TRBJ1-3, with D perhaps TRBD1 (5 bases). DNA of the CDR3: TGTGCCAGCTCACCTGCCTGGGACTTCTCTGGAAACACCATATATTTT. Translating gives CASSPAWDFSGNTIYF.